These 21 T cell receptor beta chains were sequenced from one sample in a study of T cells after yellow fever vaccination. One entry per CDR3 protein results from TCRdb running MiXCR on the 5' RACE reads. Of a few hundred thousand distinct CDR3 sequences detected, under 25% appear once; the ten largest clones hold roughly an eighth. The specimen was PBMCs, collected 15 days after the yellow fever booster vaccination. These receptors were taken from a man aged 25 to 40 who received the YFV17D yellow fever vaccine.

This clonotype was seen a few times. This rearrangement joins TRBV19 to TRBJ2-3; the D gene is possibly TRBD2 (6 bases). Germline-derived CDR1 and CDR2 are LNHDA and SQIVND (reference sequence). The CDR3 covers 14 residues. The V gene lost 7 bases and the J gene lost 6 bases, with 17 bases spanning the gap. The chain's CDR3 is CASTGARSEDTQYF. CDR3 sequence (DNA): TGTGCCAGTACGGGAGCGCGGAGTGAGGATACGCAGTATTTT.

This clonotype was counted between two and nine times. J is TRBJ1-5 and V is TRBV20-1, with D uncertain. This CDR3 spans 12 amino acids. CDR1 is DFQATT, CDR2 SNEGSKA, per germline (reference sequence). V lost 3 bases and J lost 7, with 10 bases in between. The CDR3 DNA reads as TGCAGTGCTAGGAGGCCGGGGCAGCCCCAGCATTTT. Its protein is CSARRPGQPQHF.

This chain connects TRBV2 to TRBJ2-1; 8 nucleotides agree with TRBD1. CDR1 SNHLY and CDR2 FYNNEI come from the germline V gene. The CDR3 is 13 amino acids. With 4 bases clipped from V and 15 bases from J, the junction kept 11 bases outside the gene matches. CDR3 nucleotide sequence: TGTGCCAGCAGTGCCCGACAGGGGATAGAACGGTTCTTC. It translates to CASSARQGIERFF.

This clonotype has more than one count but fewer than ten. This chain connects TRBV20-1 to TRBJ1-1; maybe TRBD1 (5 bases). The V end lost 0 bases, the J end lost 2 bases, and 10 bases lay between the germline ends. Germline V CDR1 and CDR2: DFQATT, SNEGSKA (reference sequence). This CDR3 is 14 amino acids long. In DNA, the CDR3 is TGCAGTGCTAGAGATGCACGGGGCAACACTGAAGCTTTCTTT. Protein product: CSARDARGNTEAFF.

The chain couples TRBV6-5 to TRBJ1-2; 9 positions agree with TRBD1. V shed 0 bases and J 6 bases; nucleotides not matched to a gene: 5. The CDR3 loop spans 15 amino acids. CDR1 and CDR2 from the germline V gene are MNHEY and SVGAGI. CDR3 residues: CASSYSPDRGNGYTF. DNA of the CDR3: TGTGCCAGCAGTTACTCCCCCGACAGGGGGAATGGCTACACCTTC.

The rearrangement joins TRBV4-1 to TRBJ2-2; possibly TRBD1 for D (6 bases). Germline CDR1 MGHRA, CDR2 YSYEKL. V lost 5 bases, J lost 2 bases, and 15 bases lay in between. This CDR3 spans 16 amino acids. The CDR3 nucleotides are TGCGCCAGCAGCGGAAAGGGACACATCAACACCGGGGAGCTGTTTTTT. Translation: CASSGKGHINTGELFF.

This clonotype was detected a few times. The chain recombines TRBV5-1 with TRBJ2-1, with TRBD1 identical over 11 bases. The V and J ends lost 0 bases and 3 bases, in that order; junction bases with no gene match: 14. Germline CDR1 SGHRS, CDR2 YFSETQ. The CDR3 covers 20 residues. The chain's CDR3 is CASSLAVGTGGARFYNEQFF. In DNA, the CDR3 is TGCGCCAGCAGCTTGGCCGTGGGGACAGGGGGTGCCAGGTTCTACAATGAGCAGTTCTTC.

V usage is TRBV5-4 and J usage is TRBJ2-3, with TRBD1 as a possible D gene (5 bases). Germline V CDR1 and CDR2: SGHNT, YYREEE (reference sequence). The CDR3 runs 15 residues. V was shortened by 5 bases and J by 0 bases, with 13 bases between the two germline ends. In DNA form, the CDR3 reads TGTGCCAGCAGTCGGGCTGGGGCGAGCACAGATACGCAGTATTTT. This translates into CASSRAGASTDTQYF. The full variable domain, its missing parts supplied by reference TRBV5-4 and TRBJ2-3, is ETGVTQSPTHLIKTRGQQVTLRCSSQSGHNTVSWYQQALGQGPQFIFQYYREEENGRGNFPPRFSGLQFPNYSSELNVNALELDDSALYLCASSRAGASTDTQYFGPGTRLTVL.

This clonotype has only a few counts. The rearrangement links TRBV6-2 or TRBV6-3 to TRBJ2-1; possible D gene TRBD2, 6 bases. CDR1 MNHEY and CDR2 SVGEGT come from the germline V gene. This CDR3 contains 13 residues. V lost 4 bases, J lost 4 bases, and 8 bases lay in between. CDR3 sequence: CASSWDSYNEQFF. The CDR3, as DNA: TGTGCCAGCAGTTGGGACTCTTACAATGAGCAGTTCTTC.

V and J are TRBV15 and TRBJ1-1; D unresolved. The CDR3 covers 11 residues. Germline CDR1 and CDR2: LNHNV and YYDKDF (reference sequence). Trimming removed 6 bases from V and 11 bases from J, with 13 bases in between. The CDR3 DNA reads TGTGCCACCAGTCAAGTCGGGAACGCTTTCTTT. Residues: CATSQVGNAFF.

V usage is TRBV5-1 and J usage is TRBJ2-3, with TRBD2 matching over 8 bases. The CDR3 is 17 residues long. The germline V gene has CDR1 SGHRS and CDR2 YFSETQ. J was trimmed by 7 bases and V by 4 bases; bases with no gene match: 17. The CDR3 region has the DNA TGCGCCAGCAGCCCGTCCCCCCGGGAGGGGCGTATGCATACGCAGTATTTT. Protein sequence: CASSPSPREGRMHTQYF. Complete variable domain (other parts from reference TRBV5-1 and TRBJ2-3): KAGVTQTPRYLIKTRGQQVTLSCSPISGHRSVSWYQQTPGQGLQFLFEYFSETQRNKGNFPGRFSGRQFSNSRSEMNVSTLELGDSALYLCASSPSPREGRMHTQYFGPGTRLTVL.

This clonotype was seen a few times. V and J are TRBV5-1 and TRBJ2-3; 7 positions match TRBD2. There are 16 residues in the CDR3. CDR1 is SGHRS, CDR2 YFSETQ, per germline. V dropped 0 bases and J dropped 6; count of bases not matched to a gene: 10. The DNA for the CDR3 is TGCGCCAGCAGCTTGGTGGGGACTACCCTACCGGATACGCAGTATTTT. As protein: CASSLVGTTLPDTQYF.

The J gene is TRBJ2-1, the V gene TRBV6-4; D call uncertain. Deletions cut 4 bases from V and 4 bases from J, with 11 bases between. Germline V gene lookup returns CDR1 MRHNA and CDR2 SNTAGT. The CDR3 is 14 amino acids. This CDR3 is CASSVGVPYNEQFF. CDR3 DNA: TGTGCCAGCAGTGTCGGAGTCCCTTACAATGAGCAGTTCTTC.

V and J are TRBV7-9 and TRBJ2-1, with D possibly TRBD2 on 6 matching bases. Between the trimmed V and J ends, which lost 5 bases and 10 bases, there was a span of 9 bases. The CDR3 covers 11 residues. In germline, CDR1 is SEHNR, CDR2 FQNEAQ (reference sequence). The CDR3 sequence: CASSLREEQFF. The CDR3 DNA is TGTGCCAGCAGCCTCCGGGAGGAGCAGTTCTTC.

The chain combines TRBV20-1 with TRBJ1-2; 7 bases are a match to TRBD1. Germline CDR1 DFQATT, CDR2 SNEGSKA (reference sequence). Unmatched junction bases numbered 10, after V lost 6 bases and J lost 6 bases. The CDR3 sequence is 13 residues long. DNA of the CDR3: TGCAGTGCGCGCACCGGGACAGACAATGGCTACACCTTC. This translates into CSARTGTDNGYTF.

This chain links TRBV28 with TRBJ1-2, with D maybe TRBD1 (5 bases). The germline gives CDR1 MDHEN, CDR2 SYDVKM. Trimming cost V 3 bases and J 0 bases, with 8 bases left between them. This CDR3 spans 14 amino acids. CDR3 sequence: CASSFDRSNYGYTF. The CDR3 coding sequence is TGTGCCAGCAGTTTCGACAGATCTAACTATGGCTACACCTTC.

The table lists this clonotype with a few counts. The V call is TRBV3-1, the J call TRBJ2-7; 14 positions agree with TRBD2. Germline CDR1 reads LGHDT; CDR2 reads YNNKEL (reference sequence). Losses at the gene ends were 3 bases for V and 7 bases for J; bases not matched to a gene: 5. The CDR3 length is 15 residues. The CDR3 spells CASSQGLAGENEQYF. The CDR3 DNA reads as TGTGCCAGCAGCCAGGGACTAGCGGGAGAGAATGAGCAGTACTTC.

The chain is built from TRBV5-1 and TRBJ2-1; TRBD1 matches 9 bases. V lost 6 bases, J lost 4 bases, and 8 bases stayed unmatched. Germline loops: CDR1 SGHRS, CDR2 YFSETQ. The CDR3 runs 15 residues. The CDR3 reads CASISGTGSYNEQFF. The CDR3 region has the DNA TGCGCCAGCATCTCCGGGACAGGGTCTTACAATGAGCAGTTCTTC. The whole variable domain, filled in from reference TRBV5-1 and TRBJ2-1, reads KAGVTQTPRYLIKTRGQQVTLSCSPISGHRSVSWYQQTPGQGLQFLFEYFSETQRNKGNFPGRFSGRQFSNSRSEMNVSTLELGDSALYLCASISGTGSYNEQFFGPGTRLTVL.

This clonotype has just a few counts. This CDR3 is CASSPPGHYYEQYF. The CDR3 bases are TGTGCCAGCAGCCCACCGGGCCACTACTACGAGCAGTACTTC. This sequence joins TRBV7-2 and TRBJ2-7; D ambiguous. This CDR3 spans 14 amino acids. The V end was cut by 5 bases, the J end by 3 bases, with 14 bases between. The germline gives CDR1 SGHTA, CDR2 FQGNSA.

V and J are TRBV20-1 and TRBJ2-1, with 7 bases aligning to TRBD1. Trimming removed 3 bases from V and 9 bases from J; junction bases left unmatched: 8. The length of the CDR3 is 13 residues. Germline CDR1 reads DFQATT; CDR2 reads SNEGSKA (reference sequence). CDR3 amino acids: CSASLDRAGEQFF. For the CDR3, the DNA is TGCAGTGCTAGTCTCGACAGGGCTGGTGAGCAGTTCTTC.

In this sample, this clonotype turned up a few times. The chain's CDR3 is CASSYQRSGSYEQYF. In DNA, the CDR3 is TGTGCCAGCAGTTACCAACGTTCCGGGAGCTACGAGCAGTACTTC. The chain links TRBV6-5 to TRBJ2-7; perhaps TRBD2 as D (6 bases). Germline V gene data show CDR1 as MNHEY and CDR2 as SVGAGI. V was shortened by 2 bases and J by 3 bases, with 14 bases between the two germline ends. This CDR3 has 15 residues.